This TCR beta chain was recovered during a study of T cell repertoires in cytomegalovirus infection. In the study overall: HLA-B-restricted CMV epitopes that are well studied, plus recently identified HLA-C-restricted ones, were used by the study. TCR beta signatures that were public indicated CMV infection and matching HLA type.

Losses at the gene ends were 5 bases for V and 2 bases for J; bases not matched to a gene: 9. The CDR3 is 16 residues long. CDR1 and CDR2 from the germline V gene are MDHEN and SYDVKM. Using its own MiXCR run on the reads, TCRdb lists one record per CDR3 protein. The sample lists about 52,000 distinct CDR3 sequences, 15% to 20% occurring once. Study observations and caveats: HLA-C-restricted TCR beta clonotypes specific for CMV led the ex vivo response.

Details on this clonotype: Its matching antigen is unknown.

The receptor was derived from a human donor in good health (CMV status not recorded). Some clones in this sample may be carry-over from other donors' samples. The chain employs TRBV28 and TRBJ1-1, with TRBD1 matching 9 bases. The input for sequencing was CD8+ T cells from cultured PBMCs, taken from culture after CMV antigen stimulation. In DNA, the CDR3 is TGTGCCAGCAGTCCCGGGACAGGGACTACAAACACTGAAGCTTTCTTT. Translation: CASSPGTGTTNTEAFF.